This T cell receptor beta chain was observed in a study of beta chain features in type 1 diabetes. CD45RO/CCR7/CD25/CD127/CD95/CD27 separated CD4+ naive, central memory, regulatory and stem cell-like memory cells by sorting. Sequencing targeted expressed TCRB transcripts, as all isolated RNA had been reverse transcribed. The assay was immunoSEQ multiplex PCR, and TCRdb's table has in-frame clones only and misses some. The sample has some 130,000 clones, 7% to 10% seen once. Study outcomes and limitations: Reduced insertions and increased deletions marked VDJ junctions in type 1 diabetes patients. cDNA sequencing could over-represent cells with high TCR expression. TCRB CDR3 length was moderately but significantly reduced in all four CD4+ subsets of Type 1 diabetes patients.

Notes on this clone: Its cognate antigen is unknown.

The sequence derives from a young man with type 1 diabetes. Sequencing input: central memory CD4+ T cells from blood.

As DNA, the CDR3 is TGCGCCAGCAGCCAAGATAGGGGGGGGACTCCCCGCGAGCAGTACTTC. This codes for CASSQDRGGTPREQYF. The gene calls are TRBV4-3 and TRBJ2-7; D might be TRBD2 (7 bases). Looked up from germline, CDR1 is LGHNA and CDR2 is YSLEER. This CDR3 is 16 amino acids long. Trimming took 0 bases from V and 6 from J, leaving 18 bases between them.